The clone carrying this T cell receptor beta chain was seen just once. The study excluded patients with uncontrolled infection, other autoimmune disease, pregnancy or lactation. These data are taken from a study of T cells in Graves' hyperthyroidism and ophthalmopathy. Germline V gene sequence: CDR1 SGHTA, CDR2 FQGTGA. CDR3 length equals 16 residues. Unmatched junction bases numbered 7, after V lost 3 bases and J lost 1 base. Amplified regions were TCR beta CDR3 sequences from RNA transcripts. TCR CDR3 regions were first amplified by RT-PCR with HTBI primers. TCRdb redid the calling of the multiplex PCR reads with MiXCR, one entry per CDR3 protein. The sample includes under 350,000 distinct CDR3 sequences, roughly 21% seen only once; the top ten take around half.

Sequencing was performed on blood. The chain is built from TRBV7-3 and TRBJ2-3; TRBD2 aligns across 7 bases. The sequence was collected from a woman aged 45-65 years with Graves' hyperthyroidism. CDR3 nucleotide sequence: TGTGCCAGCAGCTTGCTAGCGGCGAGTGGCACAGATACGCAGTATTTT. Its translation is CASSLLAASGTDTQYF.